The 3 T cell receptor beta chains in this list originate from one sample, sequenced in a study of blood T cell repertoires in COVID-19. Method: immunoSEQ multiplex PCR; TCRdb's copy keeps in-frame clones and lacks some. The data show about 500,000 clones, about 90% seen once. The sequenced sample was PBMCs or T cells enriched from blood (not recorded which). These receptors all come from a woman aged 18-29 years who had recovered from COVID-19.

The V gene is TRBV25-1, the J gene TRBJ2-7; D gene ambiguous. Trimming shortened V by 4 bases and J by 2 bases, and 6 bases separated the two germline ends. There are 12 residues in the CDR3. The germline V gene encodes CDR1 MGHDK and CDR2 SYGVNS. CDR3 sequence: CASSGTAYEQYF. CDR3 coding DNA: TGTGCCAGCAGTGGAACAGCCTACGAGCAGTACTTC.

The chain uses TRBV20-1 and TRBJ2-7; D perhaps matches TRBD1 (6 bases). Germline CDR1 reads DFQATT; CDR2 reads SNEGSKA (reference sequence). The CDR3 is 11 residues long. With 4 bases removed from V and 5 bases from J, the gap between germline ends came to 9 bases. The CDR3 is CSATQGNEQYF. As DNA, the CDR3 is TGCAGTGCTACACAGGGTAACGAGCAGTACTTC.

This rearrangement joins TRBV19 to TRBJ1-2, with D unclear. V lost 10 bases and J 7 bases, leaving 25 bases between the germline ends. The CDR3 runs 15 residues. Germline-derived CDR1 and CDR2 are LNHDA and SQIVND (reference sequence). CDR3 protein: CATHRPGRLYSGYTF. The CDR3 nucleotides read TGTGCCACCCACCGGCCCGGACGACTATATAGTGGCTACACCTTC.